This T cell receptor (beta chain) derives from a study of control samples from healthy donors and cancer patients. Produced via immunoSEQ multiplex PCR; TCRdb's table is partial and in-frame only. Counted here are about 130,000 clones, around 93% occurring once; the ten biggest clones make up roughly 7.8%. The sample comprised blood. This TCR derives from a man between 18 and 35 years old in good health.

Here the CDR3 DNA reads TGTGCCAGCAGTTACTCGCCCAGGGAGAATTCACCCCTCCACTTT. It codes for CASSYSPRENSPLHF. V is TRBV6-6 and J is TRBJ1-6; tentatively, D is TRBD1 (5 bases). Germline V lookup: CDR1 MNHNY, CDR2 SVGAGI (reference sequence). Trimming removed 0 bases at V and 7 bases at J, with 10 bases between. CDR3 length: 15 residues.